This passage covers 11 T cell receptor beta chains from one sample sequenced in a study of T cells in Graves' hyperthyroidism and ophthalmopathy. Amplified regions were TCR beta CDR3 sequences from RNA transcripts. The TCR CDR3 first-round RT-PCR relied on the HTBI primer set. MiXCR was run by TCRdb on the multiplex PCR reads, yielding one entry per CDR3 protein. The sample includes some 340,000 distinct CDR3 sequences, around 15% of them seen just once. What was sequenced was blood. The source of these receptors is a woman in her thirties or forties with Graves' ophthalmopathy.

A few counts support this clonotype. The chain recombines TRBV7-2 with TRBJ1-4; tentative D call: TRBD1 (6 bases). Germline V CDR1 and CDR2: SGHTA, FQGNSA. V dropped 5 bases and J dropped 8 bases, with 15 bases sitting between them. The CDR3 consists of 14 residues. The CDR3 nucleotides are TGTGCCAGCAGCAGTAGACAGGCAGGGGAAAAACTGTTTTTT. Amino acids: CASSSRQAGEKLFF.

This clonotype was detected ten times or more. The J gene is TRBJ1-1, the V gene TRBV6-1; TRBD1 agrees at 8 bases. The germline V gene encodes CDR1 MNHNS and CDR2 SASEGT. The junction had 4 bases not matched to a gene; V was cut back by 7 bases and J by 0 bases. The CDR3 extends over 14 amino acids. The CDR3 region is CASNRGTMNTEAFF. DNA of the CDR3: TGTGCCAGCAACAGGGGGACTATGAACACTGAAGCTTTCTTT.

This clonotype was counted at least ten times. The V and J genes are TRBV13 and TRBJ2-3; 9 nucleotides agree with TRBD2. With 5 bases clipped from V and 4 bases from J, the junction kept 10 bases outside the gene matches. The CDR3 totals 16 residues. The V gene's germline CDR1 is PRHDT and CDR2 FYEKMQ (reference sequence). This CDR3 is CASSLRELAGSDTQYF. CDR3 DNA sequence: TGTGCCAGCAGCCTACGGGAACTAGCGGGCTCAGATACGCAGTATTTT. Combining the CDR3 with reference TRBV13 and TRBJ2-3 gives the whole variable domain AAGVIQSPRHLIKEKRETATLKCYPIPRHDTVYWYQQGPGQDPQFLISFYEKMQSDKGSIPDRFSAQQFSDYHSELNMSSLELGDSALYFCASSLRELAGSDTQYFGPGTRLTVL.

This clonotype was found many times. The V call is TRBV28, the J call TRBJ1-3; D perhaps matches TRBD1 (6 bases). The CDR3 has 17 amino acids. Germline V lookup: CDR1 MDHEN, CDR2 SYDVKM. V lost 5 bases and J lost 3, with 20 bases in between. CDR3 nucleotide sequence: TGTGCCAGCAGTCTTATTGGGGGCCTTTCTCATGGAAACACCATATATTTT. This encodes CASSLIGGLSHGNTIYF.

This clonotype has ten or more counts. The chain couples TRBV7-9 to TRBJ2-4; TRBD2 might be the D (5 bases). CDR3 length: 14 residues. The germline gives CDR1 SEHNR, CDR2 FQNEAQ (reference sequence). The V end lost 2 bases, the J end lost 3 bases, and 8 bases lay between the germline ends. The CDR3 loop reads CASSLTEVKNIQYF. The CDR3, as DNA: TGTGCCAGCAGCTTAACGGAGGTCAAAAACATTCAGTACTTC.

This clonotype was counted at least ten times. The genes are TRBV20-1 and TRBJ2-1, with D maybe TRBD2 (6 bases). The CDR3 extends over 15 amino acids. V was cut by 6 bases and J by 2 bases, with 17 bases left in between. CDR1 is DFQATT and CDR2 is SNEGSKA in the germline V gene (reference sequence). Here the CDR3 reads CSAVRRARAYNEQFF. The CDR3 DNA is TGCAGTGCCGTCCGGAGGGCCAGGGCCTACAATGAGCAGTTCTTC.

This clonotype showed up many times. The chain couples TRBV9 to TRBJ2-3; maybe TRBD2 (6 bases). CDR1 is SGDLS and CDR2 is YYNGEE in the germline V gene. Trimming pared 0 bases from V and 2 bases from J, leaving 13 bases between. This CDR3 is built from 16 residues. CDR3: CASSVGHAGITDTQYF. The CDR3 bases are TGTGCCAGCAGCGTAGGACATGCGGGAATCACAGATACGCAGTATTTT.

This clonotype was observed many times. The gene calls are TRBV11-2 and TRBJ1-4; D gene unclear. CDR3 size: 16 residues. The germline V gene has CDR1 SGHAT and CDR2 FQNNGV. Between the trimmed V and J ends, which lost 7 bases and 1 base, there was a span of 16 bases. The CDR3, as DNA: TGTGCCAGCAAATCCGAGTGGGGTCAAACTAATGAAAAACTGTTTTTT. Protein: CASKSEWGQTNEKLFF.

This clonotype came up a few times. With a much larger clone just one base away, this may be a read error. This chain uses TRBV12-3 or TRBV12-4 with TRBJ1-2; the D is unclear. Trimming stripped 2 bases from V and 2 bases from J, with 12 bases between. The CDR3 sequence is 15 residues long. This CDR3 reads CASSLTGELNYGYTF. Here the CDR3 DNA reads TGTGCCAGCAGTTTAACTGGGGAACTCAACTATGGCTACACCTTC.

The chain links TRBV20-1 to TRBJ2-5, with 9 bases lining up with TRBD2. Germline trimming cut 6 bases from V and 5 bases from J; bases unmatched to any gene: 10. The CDR3 totals 14 residues. CDR1 and CDR2 from the germline V gene are DFQATT and SNEGSKA (reference sequence). Written as DNA, the CDR3 is TGCAGTGCAGGAGCGGGGGGTCCGAGTGAGACCCAGTACTTC. This encodes CSAGAGGPSETQYF.

The rearrangement joins TRBV28 to TRBJ1-1; no clear D. Between the trimmed V and J ends, which lost 6 bases and 3 bases, there was a span of 11 bases. CDR1 and CDR2 from the germline V gene are MDHEN and SYDVKM. The CDR3 runs 13 residues. In DNA form, the CDR3 reads TGTGCCAGCAGCCTCTGGGGTTACACTGAAGCTTTCTTT. Amino acids: CASSLWGYTEAFF. The variable domain in full, completed from reference TRBV28 and TRBJ1-1, reads DVKVTQSSRYLVKRTGEKVFLECVQDMDHENMFWYRQDPGLGLRLIYFSYDVKMKEKGDIPEGYSVSREKKERFSLILESASTNQTSMYLCASSLWGYTEAFFGQGTRLTVV.